Listed below are T cell receptor beta chains from one sample, sequenced in a study of siplizumab effects on memory and regulatory T cells. Generated by immunoSEQ multiplex PCR, the TCRdb table keeps only in-frame clones and is missing some. The sample holds tens of thousands of clones; over 70% are singletons and the top ten take about 1.7%. Material: Tregs sorted from blood. The receptor set was obtained from a human donor in good health. Both conserved end residues are part of each CDR3. The D gene is left open where the match is weak. Clone size is shown for a subset of rows, as once, few, many or a class of expanded clone.

TRBD2	TRBV5-1	NA	TRBJ2-1	CASSLGTSRPEQFF	TGCGCCAGCAGCCTAGGGACTAGCAGACCTGAGCAGTTCTTC
TRBD2	TRBV19	NA	TRBJ2-7	CASSMLAGGEQYF	TGTGCCAGTAGTATGCTAGCGGGAGGCGAGCAGTACTTC
TRBD2	TRBV7-9	NA	TRBJ2-3	CASSLAGAGLGTDTQYF	TGTGCCAGCAGCTTAGCGGGAGCGGGATTAGGCACAGATACGCAGTATTTT
NA	TRBV29-1	NA	TRBJ1-5	CSVGRDQPQHF	TGCAGCGTTGGAAGGGACCAGCCCCAGCATTTT
TRBD1	TRBV7-2	once	TRBJ2-3	CASSYTGTGTTDTQYF	TGTGCCAGCAGCTATACCGGGACAGGAACCACAGATACGCAGTATTTT
TRBD2	TRBV6-6	NA	TRBJ2-3	CASSPGTSGDTQYF	TGTGCCAGCAGTCCCGGGACTAGCGGGGATACGCAGTATTTT
NA	TRBV10-1	NA	TRBJ2-1	CASSESPGTYLNEQFF	TGCGCCAGCAGTGAGTCGCCGGGTACCTACTTGAATGAGCAGTTCTTC
NA	TRBV7-7	NA	TRBJ2-5	CASSRTSRETQYF	TGTGCTAGCAGCAGAACTAGTCGTGAGACCCAGTACTTC
NA	TRBV30	NA	TRBJ2-1	CAWSDRSRISYNEQFF	TGTGCCTGGAGCGACCGGAGCCGAATCTCCTACAATGAGCAGTTCTTC
TRBD2	TRBV28	NA	TRBJ2-3	CASRRGDASVTDTQYF	TGTGCCAGCAGGCGGGGGGACGCCAGCGTCACAGATACGCAGTATTTT
NA	TRBV28	NA	TRBJ1-2	CASSYRPLSYGYTF	TGTGCCAGCAGCTACAGGCCCCTATCTTATGGCTACACCTTC
NA	TRBV4-3	NA	TRBJ2-7	CASSPRGRVDEQYF	TGCGCCAGCAGCCCTCGGGGCAGGGTCGACGAGCAGTACTTC
TRBD2	TRBV19	NA	TRBJ2-1	CASSWSGSAYNEQFF	TGTGCCAGTAGTTGGAGCGGGAGCGCCTACAATGAGCAGTTCTTC
TRBD1	TRBV9	NA	TRBJ2-7	CASSVGAGTDSYEQYF	TGTGCCAGCAGCGTAGGGGCCGGGACAGACTCCTACGAGCAGTACTTC
TRBD1	TRBV15	NA	TRBJ2-7	CATSPRDRGREQYF	TGTGCCACCAGCCCCCGGGACAGGGGGCGCGAGCAGTACTTC
NA	TRBV6-1	NA	TRBJ1-1	CASSESYTEAFF	TGTGCCAGCAGTGAGTCTTACACTGAAGCTTTCTTT
NA	TRBV20-1	few	TRBJ2-1	CRYTEQFF	TGCAGGTATACCGAGCAGTTCTTC
TRBD2	TRBV7-3	NA	TRBJ2-5	CASSLGGGRHGETQYF	TGTGCCAGCAGCTTAGGTGGCGGGAGACACGGAGAGACCCAGTACTTC
NA	TRBV5-1	NA	TRBJ1-4	CASSSGQTFPNEKLFF	TGCGCCAGCAGCTCCGGACAGACATTCCCTAATGAAAAACTGTTTTTT
NA	TRBV7-6	few	TRBJ2-7	CASSSPPSYEQYF	TGTGCCAGCAGTTCTCCCCCCTCCTACGAGCAGTACTTC
NA	TRBV21-1	NA	TRBJ1-1	CASSKARDRLNTEAFF	TGTGCCAGCAGCAAAGCGCGGGACAGATTGAACACTGAAGCTTTCTTT
TRBD1	TRBV28	few	TRBJ1-3	CASRGTGYGNTIYF	TGTGCCAGCAGAGGGACAGGGTATGGAAACACCATATATTTT
TRBD2	TRBV9	NA	TRBJ2-7	CASSLGLAGGPDYEQYF	TGTGCCAGCAGCCTTGGACTAGCGGGAGGGCCCGACTACGAGCAGTACTTC
NA	TRBV7-9	once	TRBJ2-5	CASSLGALETQYF	TGTGCCAGCAGCTTGGGGGCCTTGGAGACCCAGTACTTC
NA	TRBV27	NA	TRBJ2-3	CASSSLAPHGEDTQYF	TGTGCCAGCAGCTCCCTAGCGCCCCATGGAGAGGATACGCAGTATTTT
NA	TRBV5-6	NA	TRBJ1-5	CASSLGPYSNQPQHF	TGTGCCAGCAGCTTGGGGCCCTATAGCAATCAGCCCCAGCATTTT
NA	TRBV30	medium-sized	TRBJ2-7	CAWTEGSGETSYEQYF	TGTGCCTGGACAGAAGGCTCCGGGGAAACATCCTACGAGCAGTACTTC
TRBD2	TRBV7-9	NA	TRBJ2-1	CASSLGAGGGNEQFF	TGTGCCAGCAGCTTAGGAGCGGGAGGGGGCAATGAGCAGTTCTTC
TRBD2	TRBV6-4	NA	TRBJ2-1	CASASGRLNEQFF	TGTGCCAGCGCTAGCGGGAGACTCAATGAGCAGTTCTTC
NA	TRBV5-1	NA	TRBJ2-7	CASSLVGEQYF	TGCGCCAGCAGCTTGGTGGGCGAGCAGTACTTC
TRBD1	TRBV7-3	NA	TRBJ2-7	CASSFGGRGQGEQYF	TGTGCCAGCAGCTTCGGAGGGAGAGGACAGGGCGAGCAGTACTTC
NA	TRBV19	NA	TRBJ1-5	CASSVGWGRDNQPQHF	TGTGCCAGTAGTGTCGGCTGGGGAAGGGACAATCAGCCCCAGCATTTT